This TCR beta chain was sequenced during a study of blood T cell repertoires in COVID-19. The overall study: Whether acute or convalescent, the COVID-19 samples came from the United States, Italy and Spain.

The CDR3 runs to 13 residues. In germline, CDR1 is SGHTA, CDR2 FQGNSA. Trimming left V 0 bases short and J 2 bases short, with 5 bases between. Here immunoSEQ multiplex PCR was the method, and the copy in TCRdb shows in-frame clones only, minus some. Found here are under 200,000 clones, 77% of them singletons; the top ten hold approximately 3%. The sequencing sample was made of peripheral blood. The chain links TRBV7-2 to TRBJ2-7; D perhaps matches TRBD1 (5 bases). The TCR comes from a man between 65 and 80 years old with acute or convalescent COVID-19. The CDR3 region is CASSLADTYEQYF. As DNA, the CDR3 is TGTGCCAGCAGCTTAGCGGACACCTACGAGCAGTACTTC.